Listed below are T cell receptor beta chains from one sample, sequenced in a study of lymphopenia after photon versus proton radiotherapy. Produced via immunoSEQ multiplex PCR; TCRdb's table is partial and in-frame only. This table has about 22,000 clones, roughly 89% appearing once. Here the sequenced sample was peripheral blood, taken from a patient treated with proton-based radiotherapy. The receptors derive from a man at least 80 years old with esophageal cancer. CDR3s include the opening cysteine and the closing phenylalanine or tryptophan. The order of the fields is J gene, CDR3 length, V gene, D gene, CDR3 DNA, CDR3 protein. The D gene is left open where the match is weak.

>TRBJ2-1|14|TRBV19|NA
TGTGCCAGTACCCGGGGGAGATCCTACAATGAGCAGTTCTTC
CASTRGRSYNEQFF
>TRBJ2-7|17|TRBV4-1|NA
TGCGCCAGCAGCCAAGATCTAGGCGGGGTTGACTCCTACGAGCAGTACTTC
CASSQDLGGVDSYEQYF
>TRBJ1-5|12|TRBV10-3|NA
TGTGCCATCAGTGAAAATAATCAGCCCCAGCATTTT
CAISENNQPQHF
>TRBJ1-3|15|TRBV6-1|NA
TGTGCCAGCAGTGATTCACAGGGAGGGGTGAACACCATATATTTT
CASSDSQGGVNTIYF
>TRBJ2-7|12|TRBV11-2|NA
TGTGCCAGCAGCTTTAGCGAGGACGAGCAGTACTTC
CASSFSEDEQYF
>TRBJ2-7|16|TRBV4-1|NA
TGCGCCAGCAGCCAAGAACCGAACTATATTGGCTACGAGCAGTACTTC
CASSQEPNYIGYEQYF
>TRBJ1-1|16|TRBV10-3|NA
TGTGCCATCAGTGTTTCCCCCGGGCGGGGGATGACTGAAGCTTTCTTT
CAISVSPGRGMTEAFF
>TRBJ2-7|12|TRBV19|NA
TGTGCCAGTAGTTCAGGGATCTACGAGCAGTACTTC
CASSSGIYEQYF
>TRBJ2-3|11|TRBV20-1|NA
TGCAGTGCTTTACTAGGTGATACGCAGTATTTT
CSALLGDTQYF
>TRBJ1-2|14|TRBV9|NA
TGTGCCAGCAGCGCGGGGCAGGGAAACTATGGCTACACCTTC
CASSAGQGNYGYTF
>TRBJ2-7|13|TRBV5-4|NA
TGTGCCAGCAGCTTGGGGACCGACTACGAGCAGTACTTC
CASSLGTDYEQYF
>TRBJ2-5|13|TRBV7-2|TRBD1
TGTGCCAGCAGCTTAGGTACAGGGGCGACCCAGTACTTC
CASSLGTGATQYF
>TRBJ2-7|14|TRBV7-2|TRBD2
TGTGCCAGCAGCCCCCGGAGCGGGGACCTTACAGTGTACTTC
CASSPRSGDLTVYF
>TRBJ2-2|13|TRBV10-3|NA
TGTGCCATCAGTGAGTCCTCCCGGCAGGAGCTGTTTTTT
CAISESSRQELFF
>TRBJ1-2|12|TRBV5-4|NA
TGTGCCAGCAGCTTGAACTACTATGGCTACACCTTC
CASSLNYYGYTF
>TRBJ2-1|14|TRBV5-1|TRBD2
TGCGCCAGCAATGTCGGGGGGGCCTACAATGAGCAGTTCTTC
CASNVGGAYNEQFF
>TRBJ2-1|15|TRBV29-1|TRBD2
TGCAGCGTCCAGGGACTAGCGGAACTCGTCGATGAGCAGTTCTTC
CSVQGLAELVDEQFF
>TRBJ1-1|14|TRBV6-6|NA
TGTGCCAGCAGTTACACCAGGGGTATGTCTGAAGCTTTCTTT
CASSYTRGMSEAFF
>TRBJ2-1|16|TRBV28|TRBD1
TGTGCCAGCACACCGACCGGACAGGGGGACTACAATGAGCAGTTCTTC
CASTPTGQGDYNEQFF
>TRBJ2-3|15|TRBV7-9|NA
TGTGCCAGCACCTCCTCCCGTGAATACACAGATACGCAGTATTTT
CASTSSREYTDTQYF
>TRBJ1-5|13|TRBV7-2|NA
TGTGCCAGCAGCACGCGGATCGATCAGCCCCAGCATTTT
CASSTRIDQPQHF
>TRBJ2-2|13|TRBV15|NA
TGTGCCTCGAGGGGTATGGGCACCGGGGAGCTGTTTTTT
CASRGMGTGELFF
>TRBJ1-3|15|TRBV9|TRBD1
TGTGCCAGCAGCGTAGAGGGGGCGAGCGGAAACACCATATATTTT
CASSVEGASGNTIYF
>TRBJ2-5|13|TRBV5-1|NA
TGCGCCAGCTTCCGGACGCACGAAGAGACCCAGTACTTC
CASFRTHEETQYF
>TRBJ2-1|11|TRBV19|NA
TGTGCCAGTAGTATATCCGGTGAGCAGTTCTTC
CASSISGEQFF
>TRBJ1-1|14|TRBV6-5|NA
TGTGCCAGCAGTTACTCCCGGCCTGACACTGAAGCTTTCTTT
CASSYSRPDTEAFF